One sample yielded the 21 T cell receptor beta chains listed below, sequenced in a study of memory CD4+ T cells and cytomegalovirus serostatus. Generated by immunoSEQ multiplex PCR, the TCRdb table keeps only in-frame clones and is missing some. The table shows 55,000 to 65,000 clones, with roughly 77% occurring only once. The sort gate was single viable CD3+CD4+CD8-CD45RO+ cells for memory CD4+ T cells. Specimen: memory CD4+ T cells from blood. These receptor sequences come from an adult in good health and CMV-seronegative.

This clone was observed a single time. The chain employs TRBV15 and TRBJ1-5; no firm D call. The CDR3 totals 13 residues. V gave up 0 bases and J gave up 4 bases, with 4 bases separating them. Germline values: CDR1 LNHNV, CDR2 YYDKDF (reference sequence). DNA for the CDR3: TGTGCCACCAGCAGAGATTTGAATCAGCCCCAGCATTTT. Its translation: CATSRDLNQPQHF.

The chain employs TRBV27 and TRBJ2-1; 9 nucleotides match TRBD2. The CDR3 contains 14 residues. V shed 7 bases and J 4 bases; nucleotides not matched to a gene: 5. Per the germline V gene, CDR1 is MNHEY and CDR2 is SMNVEV (reference sequence). The CDR3 DNA reads as TGTGCCAGCAAAAAGCGGGAGGCATACAATGAGCAGTTCTTC. As protein: CASKKREAYNEQFF.

This chain uses TRBV27 with TRBJ1-1, with TRBD1 as a possible D gene (6 bases). This CDR3 has 15 amino acids. V was shortened by 5 bases and J by 4 bases, with 17 bases between the two germline ends. Germline V lookup: CDR1 MNHEY, CDR2 SMNVEV (reference sequence). CDR3 bases: TGTGCCAGCAGTGCACAGGGTCGGGTAAGCACTGAAGCTTTCTTT. It is translated as CASSAQGRVSTEAFF.

This chain uses TRBV30 with TRBJ2-3; TRBD2 aligns across 12 bases. Germline V CDR1 and CDR2: GTSNPN, SVGIG (reference sequence). There are 14 residues in the CDR3. V was pared by 1 base and J by 5 bases, with 1 base of the junction left unmatched. The CDR3 sequence: CAWSAGLAGDTQYF. DNA of the CDR3: TGTGCCTGGAGTGCGGGACTAGCGGGAGATACGCAGTATTTT.

This rearrangement joins TRBV5-1 to TRBJ2-5; 11 bases line up with TRBD2. Germline assignment: CDR1 SGHRS and CDR2 YFSETQ. Trimming removed 7 bases from V and 2 bases from J; junction bases left unmatched: 16. This CDR3 is 18 amino acids long. CDR3 loop: CASSLLSGRARTQETQYF. In DNA, the CDR3 is TGCGCCAGCTCTCTTCTTAGCGGGAGGGCCCGCACACAAGAGACCCAGTACTTC.

This clone was recorded only once. The genes are TRBV10-2 and TRBJ1-2; no reliable D call. The CDR3 extends over 13 amino acids. Germline V gene data show CDR1 as WSHSY and CDR2 as SAAADI. V was pared by 1 base and J by 5 bases, with 8 bases between. The CDR3 DNA sequence: TGCGCCAGCAGTGAGTTCCGGATTTATGGCTACACCTTC. This codes for CASSEFRIYGYTF.

The genes are TRBV28 and TRBJ1-4, with no clear D. V was cut by 4 bases and J by 8 bases, with 8 bases left in between. Germline assignment: CDR1 MDHEN and CDR2 SYDVKM. This CDR3 is 12 amino acids long. The CDR3 nucleotides read TGTGCCAGCAGTTCTGGGGAGGAAAAACTGTTTTTT. Encoded protein: CASSSGEEKLFF. Full variable domain (missing parts from reference TRBV28 and TRBJ1-4): DVKVTQSSRYLVKRTGEKVFLECVQDMDHENMFWYRQDPGLGLRLIYFSYDVKMKEKGDIPEGYSVSREKKERFSLILESASTNQTSMYLCASSSGEEKLFFGSGTQLSVL.

The chain uses TRBV5-1 and TRBJ1-1, with a possible D match to TRBD1 (5 bases). Germline CDR1 is SGHRS and CDR2 is YFSETQ. This CDR3 contains 15 residues. Trimming removed 0 bases from V and 0 bases from J, with 9 bases in between. The CDR3 protein is CASSLGDSVNTEAFF. The CDR3 bases are TGCGCCAGCAGCTTGGGGGACTCTGTGAACACTGAAGCTTTCTTT.

The rearrangement joins TRBV30 to TRBJ2-5, with a possible D match to TRBD1 (6 bases). Germline CDR1 is GTSNPN and CDR2 is SVGIG (reference sequence). This CDR3 contains 13 residues. The CDR3 region has the DNA TGTGCTTGCACTCCGGGACAAAGTGGGACCCAGTACTTC. Translation: CACTPGQSGTQYF. Drawing the rest from reference TRBV30 and TRBJ2-5, the complete variable domain is SQTIHQWPATLVQPVGSPLSLECTVEGTSNPNLYWYRQAAGRGLQLLFYSVGIGQISSEVPQNLSASRPQDRQFILSSKKLLLSDSGFYLCACTPGQSGTQYFGPGTRLLVL.

The J gene is TRBJ2-7, the V gene TRBV30; 8 bases line up with TRBD2. After removal of 5 bases from V and 4 bases from J, the junction contained 10 bases not matched to a gene. From germline, CDR1 is GTSNPN and CDR2 SVGIG (reference sequence). CDR3 size: 14 residues. CDR3 DNA sequence: TGTGCCTGGTGTGAATCGAGCGGGAGTTACGAGCAGTACTTC. Protein: CAWCESSGSYEQYF.

The chain joins TRBV6-5 to TRBJ1-5; TRBD1 agrees at 8 bases. There are 15 residues in the CDR3. V lost 7 bases and J lost 2; bases outside the gene matches: 7. Germline CDR1 and CDR2: MNHEY and SVGAGI. The CDR3: CASKGQGMGNQPQHF. The CDR3 DNA follows: TGTGCCAGCAAAGGACAGGGAATGGGCAATCAGCCCCAGCATTTT.

The chain employs TRBV9 and TRBJ2-7; 14 nucleotides line up with TRBD2. Germline V gene lookup returns CDR1 SGDLS and CDR2 YYNGEE. J lost 3 bases, V lost 0 bases, and 5 bases had no gene match. CDR3 size: 17 residues. The CDR3, as DNA: TGTGCCAGCAGCGTAGGTAGGACTAGCGGGAGGTACTACGAGCAGTACTTC. Its translation: CASSVGRTSGRYYEQYF.

The V call is TRBV21-1, the J call TRBJ2-3; the D call in the table, TRBD1, was not verified against the DNA. TRBV21-1 is deemed a pseudogene. The CDR3 has 16 residues. CDR3 bases: TGTGCCAGCAGTCCAGGGACAGACGTTCCCACAGATACGCAGTATTTT. It is translated as CASSPGTDVPTDTQYF.

This clone was recorded a few times. V is TRBV29-1 and J is TRBJ1-3; D uncertain. Germline V gene sequence: CDR1 SQVTM, CDR2 ANQGSEA. Trimming cost V 6 bases and J 3 bases, with 12 bases left between them. This CDR3 has 13 residues. The CDR3 here is CSVFAPRGNTIYF. Written as DNA, the CDR3 is TGCAGCGTCTTCGCGCCGCGTGGAAACACCATATATTTT. Full variable domain (rest looked up from reference TRBV29-1 and TRBJ1-3): SAVISQKPSRDICQRGTSLTIQCQVDSQVTMMFWYRQQPGQSLTLIATANQGSEATYESGFVIDKFPISRPNLTFSTLTVSNMSPEDSSIYLCSVFAPRGNTIYFGEGSWLTVV.

V gene TRBV19 combines with J gene TRBJ2-7; 12 bases match TRBD2. Germline-derived CDR1 and CDR2 are LNHDA and SQIVND (reference sequence). V lost 9 bases to trimming and J lost 4 bases; unmatched junction nucleotides: 7. This CDR3 spans 14 amino acids. CDR3 in amino acids: CASMLAGGPYEQYF. CDR3 sequence (DNA): TGTGCCAGCATGCTAGCGGGAGGGCCATACGAGCAGTACTTC.

The chain recombines TRBV11-2 with TRBJ2-3, with 8 positions matching TRBD2. Losses at the gene ends were 1 base for V and 0 bases for J; bases not matched to a gene: 6. The CDR3 extends over 17 amino acids. CDR1 is SGHAT and CDR2 is FQNNGV in the germline V gene. CDR3 in amino acids: CASSLAALAGSTDTQYF. The CDR3 bases are TGTGCCAGCAGCTTAGCAGCCCTAGCGGGCAGCACAGATACGCAGTATTTT.

The chain combines TRBV4-2 with TRBJ1-6; 9 bases agree with TRBD1. This CDR3 is 15 amino acids long. Germline V gene data show CDR1 as LGHNA and CDR2 as YNFKEQ. The trim removed 6 bases at V and 8 bases at J, leaving 8 bases unmatched. The CDR3 DNA follows: TGTGCCAGCAGACCACCGGGACAGGGAGATTCACCCCTCCACTTT. Translated: CASRPPGQGDSPLHF.

The rearrangement joins TRBV28 to TRBJ1-2; D is unresolved. V was pared by 6 bases and J by 0 bases, with 14 bases between. Germline V gene sequence: CDR1 MDHEN, CDR2 SYDVKM. The CDR3 contains 15 residues. The CDR3, as DNA: TGTGCCAGCAGGGGTAGGACCGACGCTAACTATGGCTACACCTTC. It encodes CASRGRTDANYGYTF.

This clone was seen a single time. The rearrangement uses TRBV18 and TRBJ1-5; a possible D gene is TRBD1 (5 bases). V lost 1 base, J lost 4 bases, and 14 bases lay in between. This CDR3 region has 16 residues. CDR1 and CDR2 (germline): KGHSH, LQKENI. The CDR3 sequence is CASSPLREGANQPQHF. The CDR3 nucleotides read TGTGCCAGCTCACCACTCAGGGAAGGGGCGAATCAGCCCCAGCATTTT.

This rearrangement joins TRBV4-1 to TRBJ1-2; 8 bases agree with TRBD1. Germline V gene sequence: CDR1 MGHRA, CDR2 YSYEKL. The CDR3 extends over 16 amino acids. With V trimmed by 0 bases and J by 3 bases, 6 bases remained unmatched. CDR3 nucleotides: TGCGCCAGCAGCCAAGATTGGGCAGGGGGCCACTATGGCTACACCTTC. It codes for CASSQDWAGGHYGYTF.

This clone occurred once. This chain joins TRBV30 and TRBJ1-3; D remains ambiguous. Looked up from germline, CDR1 is GTSNPN and CDR2 is SVGIG (reference sequence). This CDR3 is built from 15 residues. Between the trimmed V and J ends, which lost 0 bases and 0 bases, there was a span of 9 bases. CDR3 residues: CAWSVDMSSGNTIYF. In DNA form, the CDR3 reads TGTGCCTGGAGTGTAGACATGAGCTCTGGAAACACCATATATTTT.